One and the same sample provided the 7 T cell receptor beta chains below, sequenced in a study of T cell responses to AZD1222 COVID-19 vaccine. Measured with immunoSEQ multiplex PCR; TCRdb has only the in-frame clones, and not every one. The table has 180,000 or so clones, around 94% seen once. Material: peripheral blood, obtained on day 0 of AZD1222 vaccination. The receptor set was obtained from an adult in good health.

This chain connects TRBV3-1 (or the pseudogene TRBV3-2) to TRBJ2-7; D tentatively fits TRBD1 or TRBD2 (5 bases each). Trimming took off 2 bases at V and 1 base at J, with 15 bases between the two ends. The CDR3 is 16 residues long. Germline lookup yields CDR1 LGHDT and CDR2 YNNKEL (reference sequence). CDR3 region: CASSQIRTTGSYEQYF. DNA for the CDR3: TGTGCCAGCAGCCAAATCCGGACAACGGGGTCCTACGAGCAGTACTTC.

This rearrangement joins TRBV18 to TRBJ2-1; D uncertain. The CDR3 sequence is 13 residues long. The V and J ends lost 6 bases and 6 bases respectively, with 12 bases between them. CDR1 KGHSH and CDR2 LQKENI come from the germline V gene. The CDR3 loop is CASSRTEFNEQFF. CDR3 in DNA: TGTGCCAGCTCTCGGACGGAGTTCAATGAGCAGTTCTTC. Variable domain in full (rest from reference TRBV18 and TRBJ2-1): NAGVMQNPRHLVRRRGQEARLRCSPMKGHSHVYWYRQLPEEGLKFMVYLQKENIIDESGMPKERFSAEFPKEGPSILRIQQVVRGDSAAYFCASSRTEFNEQFFGPGTRLTVL.

The chain has TRBV6-6 and TRBJ2-2; a possible D gene is TRBD1 (6 bases). V lost 8 bases and J 3 bases, leaving 13 bases between the germline ends. Germline V gives CDR1 MNHNY, CDR2 SVGAGI (reference sequence). CDR3 length: 14 residues. The CDR3 nucleotides are TGTGCCAGCGGTCACAGGGTCGACACCGGGGAGCTGTTTTTT. Its protein is CASGHRVDTGELFF.

This chain uses TRBV4-1 with TRBJ2-1, with TRBD2 matching 7 bases. With V trimmed by 0 bases and J by 7 bases, 9 bases remained unmatched. Germline CDR1 is MGHRA and CDR2 is YSYEKL. The CDR3 sequence is 16 residues long. CDR3 in amino acids: CASSQEGRASGNEQFF. In DNA form, the CDR3 reads TGCGCCAGCAGCCAAGAGGGGCGGGCTAGCGGTAATGAGCAGTTCTTC.

This clone was seen just once. The chain couples TRBV19 to TRBJ2-1, with D perhaps TRBD1 or TRBD2 (5 bases each). CDR3 length equals 12 residues. Trimming took 2 bases from V and 10 from J, leaving 9 bases between them. Germline V gene sequence: CDR1 LNHDA, CDR2 SQIVND (reference sequence). CDR3 in DNA: TGTGCCAGTAGTATATACGGGACGGAGCAGTTCTTC. Amino acids: CASSIYGTEQFF.

The rearrangement joins TRBV12-1 to TRBJ1-5; the table's D call, TRBD1, was not checked against the DNA. TRBV12-1 is a known pseudogene. The CDR3 has 15 residues. This chain's CDR3 is CASSFGYRGGQPQHF. Here the CDR3 DNA reads TGTGCCAGCAGCTTTGGCTACAGGGGAGGTCAGCCCCAGCATTTT.

The rearrangement uses TRBV12-3 or TRBV12-4 and TRBJ2-6; unclear D gene. Trimming pared 8 bases from V and 3 bases from J, leaving 5 bases between. The CDR3 contains 12 residues. CDR3 residues: CASRDGANVLTF. CDR3 bases: TGTGCCAGCCGTGATGGGGCCAACGTCCTGACTTTC.